This T cell receptor beta chain was documented in a study of CD8 T cells in ankylosing spondylitis. Whole-study results and caveats: Seemingly distinctive of ankylosing spondylitis blood was a TCR beta motif formed by eight highly homologous variants. In synovial fluid and blood from reactive arthritis, some motif variants were previously reported.

This clonotype was seen ten or more times. Its antigen is currently unknown. The germline CDR1 and CDR2 sequences are KGHSH and LQKENI. CDR3 length equals 12 residues. Trimming cost V 3 bases and J 9 bases, with 11 bases left between them. Quantitative 5'-RACE with molecular barcodes produced the TCR beta libraries. TCRdb redid the calling of the 5' RACE reads with MiXCR, one entry per CDR3 protein. The repertoire holds more than 400,000 distinct CDR3 sequences, with approximately 5% as singletons. The TCR sequence derives from a male donor with ankylosing spondylitis. The sequenced sample consisted of blood, either unsorted or a sorted T cell fraction (not recorded which). V and J are TRBV18 and TRBJ1-1; a possible D gene is TRBD1 (5 bases). CDR3 region: CASSPGTGKAFF. The CDR3 DNA reads TGTGCCAGCTCACCCGGGACTGGAAAAGCTTTCTTT.